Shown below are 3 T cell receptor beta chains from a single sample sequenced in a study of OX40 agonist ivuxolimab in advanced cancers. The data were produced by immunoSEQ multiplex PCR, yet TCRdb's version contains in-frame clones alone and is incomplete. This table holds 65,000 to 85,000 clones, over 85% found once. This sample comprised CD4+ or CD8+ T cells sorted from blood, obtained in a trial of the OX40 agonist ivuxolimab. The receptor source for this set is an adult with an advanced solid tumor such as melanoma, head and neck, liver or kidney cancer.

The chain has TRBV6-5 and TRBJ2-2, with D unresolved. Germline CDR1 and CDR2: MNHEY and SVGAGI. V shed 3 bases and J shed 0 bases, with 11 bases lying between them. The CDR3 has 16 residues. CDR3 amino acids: CASSYTSGANTGELFF. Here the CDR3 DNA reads TGTGCCAGCAGTTATACATCAGGAGCGAACACCGGGGAGCTGTTTTTT.

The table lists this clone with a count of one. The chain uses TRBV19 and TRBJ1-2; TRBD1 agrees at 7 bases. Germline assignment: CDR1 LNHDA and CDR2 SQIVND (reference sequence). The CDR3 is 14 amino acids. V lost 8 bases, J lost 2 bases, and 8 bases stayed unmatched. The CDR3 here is CASRALQGNYGYTF. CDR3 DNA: TGTGCCAGTCGCGCCCTACAGGGGAACTATGGCTACACCTTC.

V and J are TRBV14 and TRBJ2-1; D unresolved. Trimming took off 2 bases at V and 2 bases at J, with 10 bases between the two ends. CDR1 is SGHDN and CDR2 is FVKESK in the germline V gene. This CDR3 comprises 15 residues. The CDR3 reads CASSQWGFPYNEQFF. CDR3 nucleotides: TGTGCCAGCAGCCAATGGGGATTCCCCTACAATGAGCAGTTCTTC.